The sequence of this TCR beta chain was determined in a study of blood T cell repertoires in COVID-19. At the level of the study: Material from acute and convalescent COVID-19 was sourced from the United States, Italy and Spain.

The germline V gene encodes CDR1 KGHDR and CDR2 SFDVKD. Trimming at V came to 3 bases and at J to 8 bases, leaving 6 bases not matched to a gene. This CDR3 spans 14 amino acids. Assay used: immunoSEQ multiplex PCR; TCRdb lists only in-frame clones, some missing. The sample includes about 370,000 clones, around 90% of them seen just once. The V gene is TRBV24-1, the J gene TRBJ2-1, with 7 bases aligning to TRBD1. What was sequenced was peripheral blood. The receptor was isolated from a woman aged 25 to 39 with COVID-19, enrolled during active disease. The CDR3 DNA reads as TGTGCCACCAGTGATAACAGGGGCTGGGATGAGCAGTTCTTC. This gives the protein CATSDNRGWDEQFF.